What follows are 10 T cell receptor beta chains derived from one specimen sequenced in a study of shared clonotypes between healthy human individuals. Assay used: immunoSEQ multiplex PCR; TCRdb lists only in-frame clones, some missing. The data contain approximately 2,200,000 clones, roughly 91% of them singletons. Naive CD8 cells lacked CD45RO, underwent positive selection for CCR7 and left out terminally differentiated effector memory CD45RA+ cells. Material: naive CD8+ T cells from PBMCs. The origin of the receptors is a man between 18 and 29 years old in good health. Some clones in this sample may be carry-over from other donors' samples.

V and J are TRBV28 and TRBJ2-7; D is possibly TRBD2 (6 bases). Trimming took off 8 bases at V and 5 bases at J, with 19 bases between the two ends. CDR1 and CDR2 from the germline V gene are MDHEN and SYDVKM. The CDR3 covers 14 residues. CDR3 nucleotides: TGTGCCAGCCTCCCGGTCCGGGGGAGACACGAGCAGTACTTC. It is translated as CASLPVRGRHEQYF. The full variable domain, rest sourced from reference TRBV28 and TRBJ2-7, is DVKVTQSSRYLVKRTGEKVFLECVQDMDHENMFWYRQDPGLGLRLIYFSYDVKMKEKGDIPEGYSVSREKKERFSLILESASTNQTSMYLCASLPVRGRHEQYFGPGTRLTVT.

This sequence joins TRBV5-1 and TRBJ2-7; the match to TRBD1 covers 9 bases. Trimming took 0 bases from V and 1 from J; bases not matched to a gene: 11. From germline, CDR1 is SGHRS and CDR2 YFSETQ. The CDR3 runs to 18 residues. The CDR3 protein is CASSLARIGQGKSYEQYF. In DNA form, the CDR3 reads TGCGCCAGCAGCTTGGCCCGCATTGGACAGGGGAAGTCCTACGAGCAGTACTTC.

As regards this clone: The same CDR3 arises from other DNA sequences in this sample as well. The CDR3 region has the DNA TGTGCCAGCAGCTTATTAGCATACAATGAGCAGTTCTTC. Its protein product is CASSLLAYNEQFF. The chain joins TRBV7-3 to TRBJ2-1; D is unresolved. This CDR3 is 13 amino acids long. V dropped 2 bases and J dropped 4 bases, with 6 bases sitting between them. Germline V lookup: CDR1 SGHTA, CDR2 FQGTGA.

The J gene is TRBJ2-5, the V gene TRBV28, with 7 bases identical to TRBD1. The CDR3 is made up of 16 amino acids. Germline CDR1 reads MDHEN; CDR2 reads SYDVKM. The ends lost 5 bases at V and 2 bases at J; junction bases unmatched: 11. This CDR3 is CASSPETGWLQETQYF. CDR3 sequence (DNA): TGTGCCAGCAGTCCCGAGACAGGGTGGTTGCAAGAGACCCAGTACTTC.

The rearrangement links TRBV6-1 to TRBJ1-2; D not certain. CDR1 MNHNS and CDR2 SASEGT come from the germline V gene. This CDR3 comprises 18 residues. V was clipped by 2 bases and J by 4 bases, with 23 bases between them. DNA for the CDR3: TGTGCCAGCAGTGAAAGCGCCGGTGCCTCCCCACCCCCCTATGGCTACACCTTC. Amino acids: CASSESAGASPPPYGYTF.

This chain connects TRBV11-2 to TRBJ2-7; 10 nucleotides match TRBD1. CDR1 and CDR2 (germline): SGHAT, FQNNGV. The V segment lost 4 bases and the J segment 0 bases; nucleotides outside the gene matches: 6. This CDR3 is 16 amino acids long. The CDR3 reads CASSSRGTGVSYEQYF. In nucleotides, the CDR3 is TGTGCCAGCAGCTCTAGGGGGACAGGGGTCTCCTACGAGCAGTACTTC. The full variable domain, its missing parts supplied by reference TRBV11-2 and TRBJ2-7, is EAGVAQSPRYKIIEKRQSVAFWCNPISGHATLYWYQQILGQGPKLLIQFQNNGVVDDSQLPKDRFSAERLKGVDSTLKIQPAKLEDSAVYLCASSSRGTGVSYEQYFGPGTRLTVT.

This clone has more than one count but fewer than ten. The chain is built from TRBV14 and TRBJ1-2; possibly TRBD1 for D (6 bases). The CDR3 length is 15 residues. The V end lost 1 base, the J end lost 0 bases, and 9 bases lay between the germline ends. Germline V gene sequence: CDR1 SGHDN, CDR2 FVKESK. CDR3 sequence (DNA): TGTGCCAGCAGCCAAGCCAGGGGCCCTAACTATGGCTACACCTTC. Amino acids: CASSQARGPNYGYTF.

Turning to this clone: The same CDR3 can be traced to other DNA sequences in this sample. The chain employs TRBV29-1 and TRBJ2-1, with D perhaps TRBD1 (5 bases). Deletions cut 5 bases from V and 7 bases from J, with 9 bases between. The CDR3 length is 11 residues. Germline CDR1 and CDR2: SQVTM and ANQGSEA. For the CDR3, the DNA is TGCAGCGTTCGACAGTCGAATGAGCAGTTCTTC. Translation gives CSVRQSNEQFF.

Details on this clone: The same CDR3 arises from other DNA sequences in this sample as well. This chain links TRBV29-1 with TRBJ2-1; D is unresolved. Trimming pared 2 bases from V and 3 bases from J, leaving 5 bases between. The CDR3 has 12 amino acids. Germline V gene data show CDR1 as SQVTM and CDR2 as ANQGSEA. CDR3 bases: TGCAGCGTTGAACTCCTCTACAATGAGCAGTTCTTC. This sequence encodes CSVELLYNEQFF.

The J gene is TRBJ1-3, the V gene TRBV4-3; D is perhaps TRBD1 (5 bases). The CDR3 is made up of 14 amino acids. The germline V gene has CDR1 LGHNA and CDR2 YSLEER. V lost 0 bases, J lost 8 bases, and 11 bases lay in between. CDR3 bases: TGCGCCAGCAGCCAAGATGGTGGGGCGGACACCATATATTTT. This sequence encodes CASSQDGGADTIYF.